This TCR beta chain derives from a study of TET2 disruption in CD19-targeted CAR T cells. The CDR3 has 12 amino acids. Germline loops: CDR1 SNHLY, CDR2 FYNNEI. V was clipped by 8 bases and J by 7 bases; unmatched bases: 1. For this clone: As yet, its antigen is unknown. Read sequence stops 3 residues before the CDR3 end, and the germline J gene provides the missing end.

Treatment defined: autologous CTL019 cells: CD19 CAR with 4-1BB and CD3 zeta domains. The CD19 CAR carried TCR zeta and 4-1BB signaling domains. Leukapheresis of peripheral blood supplied the T cells used to manufacture CTL019. Clones were sequenced by immunoSEQ multiplex PCR, and TCRdb holds only the in-frame ones, with some missing. This sample lists 25,000 to 30,000 clones; its ten largest clones have less than 2%. The chain employs TRBV2 and TRBJ1-4, with 10 bases lining up with TRBD1. The sequence came from a man in his 70s with chronic lymphocytic leukemia. The sequences come from CD8- CAR+ T cells sorted from cultured blood T cells, collected for CD19 CAR T cell therapy. Subset noted: CD8-negative CAR-positive T cells from the infusion product. The CDR3 is CASRTGGEKLFF. Incomplete CDR3 DNA: TGTGCCAGCCGGACAGGGGGTGAAAAA.